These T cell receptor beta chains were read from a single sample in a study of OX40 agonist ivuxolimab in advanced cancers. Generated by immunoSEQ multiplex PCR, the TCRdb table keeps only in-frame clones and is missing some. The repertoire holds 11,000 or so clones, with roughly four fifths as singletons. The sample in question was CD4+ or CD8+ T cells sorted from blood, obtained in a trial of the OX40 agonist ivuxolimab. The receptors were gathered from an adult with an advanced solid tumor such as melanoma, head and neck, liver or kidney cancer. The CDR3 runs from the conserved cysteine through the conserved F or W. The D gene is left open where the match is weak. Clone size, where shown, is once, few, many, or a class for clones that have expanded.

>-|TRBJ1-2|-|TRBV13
CASSIGARGYTF
TGTGCCAGCAGCATCGGGGCAAGGGGCTACACCTTC
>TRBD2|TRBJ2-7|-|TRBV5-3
CAAGERGSYEQYF
TGTGCCGCCGGCGAGCGGGGCTCCTACGAGCAGTACTTC
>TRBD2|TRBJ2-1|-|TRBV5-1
CASSGASSGVYNEQFF
TGCGCCAGCAGCGGCGCCTCTAGCGGGGTCTACAATGAGCAGTTCTTC
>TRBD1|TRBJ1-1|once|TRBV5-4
CASSLGTGLPMNTEAFF
TGTGCCAGCAGCTTGGGGACAGGGCTACCGATGAACACTGAAGCTTTCTTT
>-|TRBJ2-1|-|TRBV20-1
CSAGEQFF
TGCAGTGCTGGCGAGCAGTTCTTC
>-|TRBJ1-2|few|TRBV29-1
CSVEGSGIYGYTF
TGCAGCGTTGAAGGGTCGGGGATCTATGGCTACACCTTC
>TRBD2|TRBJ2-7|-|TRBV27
CASRQLSGGAAEQYF
TGTGCCAGCAGACAATTAAGCGGGGGGGCCGCCGAGCAGTACTTC
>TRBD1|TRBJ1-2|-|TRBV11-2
CASSFPWTGDGYTF
TGTGCCAGCAGCTTCCCTTGGACAGGGGATGGCTACACCTTC
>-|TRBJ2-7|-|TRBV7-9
CASSPPGGSYEQYF
TGTGCCAGCAGCCCCCCCGGGGGTTCCTACGAGCAGTACTTC
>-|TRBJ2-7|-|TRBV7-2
CASSYGDYEQYF
TGTGCCAGCAGCTATGGGGACTACGAGCAGTACTTC
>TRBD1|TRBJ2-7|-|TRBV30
CAWSGPWDRTSYEQYF
TGTGCCTGGAGCGGACCCTGGGACAGAACCTCCTACGAGCAGTACTTC
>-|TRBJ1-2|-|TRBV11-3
CASSLGWRNYGYTF
TGTGCCAGCAGCTTAGGGTGGCGGAACTATGGCTACACCTTC
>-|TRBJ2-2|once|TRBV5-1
CASSLASPGANTGELFF
TGCGCCAGCAGCTTGGCCTCTCCAGGGGCTAACACCGGGGAGCTGTTTTTT
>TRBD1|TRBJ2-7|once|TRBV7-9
CASSPTGGYEQYF
TGTGCCAGCAGCCCGACAGGGGGTTACGAGCAGTACTTC
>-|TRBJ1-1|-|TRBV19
CASSIDGWNTEAFF
TGTGCCAGTAGTATAGATGGGTGGAACACTGAAGCTTTCTTT
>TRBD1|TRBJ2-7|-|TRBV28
CASTADRASSYEQYF
TGTGCCAGCACCGCAGACAGGGCAAGCTCCTACGAGCAGTACTTC
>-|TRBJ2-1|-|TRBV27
CASSLVAGGQFF
TGTGCCAGCAGTTTAGTCGCAGGAGGGCAGTTCTTC
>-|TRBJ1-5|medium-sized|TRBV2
CASSDGRMSNQPQHF
TGTGCCAGCAGCGACGGACGGATGAGCAATCAGCCCCAGCATTTT
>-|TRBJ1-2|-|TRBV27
CASSPYSPLIYGYTF
TGTGCCAGCAGTCCATATTCCCCTCTAATATATGGCTACACCTTC
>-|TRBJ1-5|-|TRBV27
CASSPSPNQPQHF
TGTGCCAGCAGTCCCTCCCCTAATCAGCCCCAGCATTTT
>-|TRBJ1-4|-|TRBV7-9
CASSPYPGSREKLFF
TGTGCCAGCAGCCCCTACCCGGGATCACGTGAAAAACTGTTTTTT
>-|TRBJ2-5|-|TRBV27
CASRRSTGETQYF
TGTGCCAGCAGACGTAGTACAGGGGAGACCCAGTACTTC
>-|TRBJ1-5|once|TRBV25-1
CASSEYGQPQHF
TGTGCCAGCAGTGAATATGGTCAGCCCCAGCATTTT
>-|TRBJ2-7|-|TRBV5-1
CASRTGHHYEQYF
TGCGCCAGCAGAACGGGACACCACTACGAGCAGTACTTC
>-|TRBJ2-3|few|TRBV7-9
CASSSPAEWADTQYF
TGTGCCAGCAGCTCGCCAGCAGAGTGGGCAGATACGCAGTATTTT
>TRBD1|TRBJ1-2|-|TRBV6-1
CASREGQGAGYTF
TGTGCCAGCAGGGAGGGACAGGGGGCGGGATACACCTTC
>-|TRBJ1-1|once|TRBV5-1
CASSLWTGFMNTEAFF
TGCGCCAGCAGCCTGTGGACGGGATTCATGAACACTGAAGCTTTCTTT
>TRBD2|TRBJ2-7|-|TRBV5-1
CASSLASGYEQYF
TGCGCCAGCAGCTTAGCTAGCGGCTACGAGCAGTACTTC
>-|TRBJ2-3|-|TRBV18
CASSPYGVADTQYF
TGTGCCAGCTCACCATATGGGGTCGCAGATACGCAGTATTTT
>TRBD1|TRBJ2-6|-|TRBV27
CASSLSRTGRSSGANVLTF
TGTGCCAGCAGTTTGTCACGGACAGGGCGCTCCTCTGGGGCCAACGTCCTGACTTTC
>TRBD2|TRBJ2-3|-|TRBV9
CASSVYSGGLPTDTQYF
TGTGCCAGCAGCGTATACAGCGGGGGGCTTCCAACAGATACGCAGTATTTT
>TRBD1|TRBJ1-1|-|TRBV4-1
CASSQLDRATEAFF
TGCGCCAGCAGCCAATTAGACAGGGCCACTGAAGCTTTCTTT
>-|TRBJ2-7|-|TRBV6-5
CASSDSPTYEQYF
TGTGCCAGCAGTGACAGTCCGACCTACGAGCAGTACTTC
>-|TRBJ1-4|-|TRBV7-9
CASSYPRGTGSNEKLFF
TGTGCCAGCAGCTACCCCCGGGGGACGGGATCTAATGAAAAACTGTTTTTT
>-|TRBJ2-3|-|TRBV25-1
CASSSLRGGHDTQYF
TGTGCCAGCAGCTCCCTCAGGGGGGGGCATGATACGCAGTATTTT
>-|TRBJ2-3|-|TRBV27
CASSFGGGSTDTQYF
TGTGCCAGCAGTTTCGGCGGGGGCAGCACAGATACGCAGTATTTT
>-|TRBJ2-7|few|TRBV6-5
CASSYSLDSSYEQYF
TGTGCCAGCAGTTACTCCTTGGACAGCTCCTACGAGCAGTACTTC
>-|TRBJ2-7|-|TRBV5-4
CASSLESGVGSYEQYF
TGTGCCAGCAGCTTGGAATCGGGAGTGGGCTCCTACGAGCAGTACTTC
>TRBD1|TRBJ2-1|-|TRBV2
CASTGQGHNEQFF
TGTGCCAGTACGGGACAGGGACACAATGAGCAGTTCTTC
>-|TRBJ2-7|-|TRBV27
CASSSGAYEQYF
TGTGCCAGCAGTTCAGGGGCGTACGAGCAGTACTTC
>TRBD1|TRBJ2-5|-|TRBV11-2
CASSFGTEGDQYF
TGTGCCAGCAGCTTTGGGACAGAAGGAGACCAGTACTTC
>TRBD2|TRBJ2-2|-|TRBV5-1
CASSSGGSGTGELFF
TGCGCCAGCTCAAGCGGGGGTAGCGGTACCGGGGAGCTGTTTTTT
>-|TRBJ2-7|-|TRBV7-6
CASSLMEAGTYEQYF
TGTGCCAGCAGCTTAATGGAGGCGGGAACCTACGAGCAGTACTTC
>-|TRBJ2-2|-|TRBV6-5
CASSNRLNTGELFF
TGTGCCAGCAGCAACCGACTAAACACCGGGGAGCTGTTTTTT
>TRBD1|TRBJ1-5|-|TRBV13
CASSSGQGNQPQHF
TGTGCCAGCAGCTCCGGACAGGGCAATCAGCCCCAGCATTTT
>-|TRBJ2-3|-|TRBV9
CASSPRAVTSTDTQYF
TGTGCCAGCAGCCCTCGGGCGGTGACGAGCACAGATACGCAGTATTTT
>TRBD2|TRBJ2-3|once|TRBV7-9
CASSFQLAGATSTDTQYF
TGTGCCAGCAGCTTTCAACTAGCGGGGGCCACTAGCACAGATACGCAGTATTTT
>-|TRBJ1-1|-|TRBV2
CASSDPQGTAEAFF
TGTGCCAGCAGTGACCCCCAGGGTACGGCTGAAGCTTTCTTT
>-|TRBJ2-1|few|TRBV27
CASSPHDILSSYNEQFF
TGTGCCAGCAGTCCCCATGACATACTGAGCTCCTACAATGAGCAGTTCTTC
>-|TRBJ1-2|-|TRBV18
CASSPTPAGHFYGYTF
TGTGCCAGCTCCCCTACCCCTGCGGGACATTTCTATGGCTACACCTTC